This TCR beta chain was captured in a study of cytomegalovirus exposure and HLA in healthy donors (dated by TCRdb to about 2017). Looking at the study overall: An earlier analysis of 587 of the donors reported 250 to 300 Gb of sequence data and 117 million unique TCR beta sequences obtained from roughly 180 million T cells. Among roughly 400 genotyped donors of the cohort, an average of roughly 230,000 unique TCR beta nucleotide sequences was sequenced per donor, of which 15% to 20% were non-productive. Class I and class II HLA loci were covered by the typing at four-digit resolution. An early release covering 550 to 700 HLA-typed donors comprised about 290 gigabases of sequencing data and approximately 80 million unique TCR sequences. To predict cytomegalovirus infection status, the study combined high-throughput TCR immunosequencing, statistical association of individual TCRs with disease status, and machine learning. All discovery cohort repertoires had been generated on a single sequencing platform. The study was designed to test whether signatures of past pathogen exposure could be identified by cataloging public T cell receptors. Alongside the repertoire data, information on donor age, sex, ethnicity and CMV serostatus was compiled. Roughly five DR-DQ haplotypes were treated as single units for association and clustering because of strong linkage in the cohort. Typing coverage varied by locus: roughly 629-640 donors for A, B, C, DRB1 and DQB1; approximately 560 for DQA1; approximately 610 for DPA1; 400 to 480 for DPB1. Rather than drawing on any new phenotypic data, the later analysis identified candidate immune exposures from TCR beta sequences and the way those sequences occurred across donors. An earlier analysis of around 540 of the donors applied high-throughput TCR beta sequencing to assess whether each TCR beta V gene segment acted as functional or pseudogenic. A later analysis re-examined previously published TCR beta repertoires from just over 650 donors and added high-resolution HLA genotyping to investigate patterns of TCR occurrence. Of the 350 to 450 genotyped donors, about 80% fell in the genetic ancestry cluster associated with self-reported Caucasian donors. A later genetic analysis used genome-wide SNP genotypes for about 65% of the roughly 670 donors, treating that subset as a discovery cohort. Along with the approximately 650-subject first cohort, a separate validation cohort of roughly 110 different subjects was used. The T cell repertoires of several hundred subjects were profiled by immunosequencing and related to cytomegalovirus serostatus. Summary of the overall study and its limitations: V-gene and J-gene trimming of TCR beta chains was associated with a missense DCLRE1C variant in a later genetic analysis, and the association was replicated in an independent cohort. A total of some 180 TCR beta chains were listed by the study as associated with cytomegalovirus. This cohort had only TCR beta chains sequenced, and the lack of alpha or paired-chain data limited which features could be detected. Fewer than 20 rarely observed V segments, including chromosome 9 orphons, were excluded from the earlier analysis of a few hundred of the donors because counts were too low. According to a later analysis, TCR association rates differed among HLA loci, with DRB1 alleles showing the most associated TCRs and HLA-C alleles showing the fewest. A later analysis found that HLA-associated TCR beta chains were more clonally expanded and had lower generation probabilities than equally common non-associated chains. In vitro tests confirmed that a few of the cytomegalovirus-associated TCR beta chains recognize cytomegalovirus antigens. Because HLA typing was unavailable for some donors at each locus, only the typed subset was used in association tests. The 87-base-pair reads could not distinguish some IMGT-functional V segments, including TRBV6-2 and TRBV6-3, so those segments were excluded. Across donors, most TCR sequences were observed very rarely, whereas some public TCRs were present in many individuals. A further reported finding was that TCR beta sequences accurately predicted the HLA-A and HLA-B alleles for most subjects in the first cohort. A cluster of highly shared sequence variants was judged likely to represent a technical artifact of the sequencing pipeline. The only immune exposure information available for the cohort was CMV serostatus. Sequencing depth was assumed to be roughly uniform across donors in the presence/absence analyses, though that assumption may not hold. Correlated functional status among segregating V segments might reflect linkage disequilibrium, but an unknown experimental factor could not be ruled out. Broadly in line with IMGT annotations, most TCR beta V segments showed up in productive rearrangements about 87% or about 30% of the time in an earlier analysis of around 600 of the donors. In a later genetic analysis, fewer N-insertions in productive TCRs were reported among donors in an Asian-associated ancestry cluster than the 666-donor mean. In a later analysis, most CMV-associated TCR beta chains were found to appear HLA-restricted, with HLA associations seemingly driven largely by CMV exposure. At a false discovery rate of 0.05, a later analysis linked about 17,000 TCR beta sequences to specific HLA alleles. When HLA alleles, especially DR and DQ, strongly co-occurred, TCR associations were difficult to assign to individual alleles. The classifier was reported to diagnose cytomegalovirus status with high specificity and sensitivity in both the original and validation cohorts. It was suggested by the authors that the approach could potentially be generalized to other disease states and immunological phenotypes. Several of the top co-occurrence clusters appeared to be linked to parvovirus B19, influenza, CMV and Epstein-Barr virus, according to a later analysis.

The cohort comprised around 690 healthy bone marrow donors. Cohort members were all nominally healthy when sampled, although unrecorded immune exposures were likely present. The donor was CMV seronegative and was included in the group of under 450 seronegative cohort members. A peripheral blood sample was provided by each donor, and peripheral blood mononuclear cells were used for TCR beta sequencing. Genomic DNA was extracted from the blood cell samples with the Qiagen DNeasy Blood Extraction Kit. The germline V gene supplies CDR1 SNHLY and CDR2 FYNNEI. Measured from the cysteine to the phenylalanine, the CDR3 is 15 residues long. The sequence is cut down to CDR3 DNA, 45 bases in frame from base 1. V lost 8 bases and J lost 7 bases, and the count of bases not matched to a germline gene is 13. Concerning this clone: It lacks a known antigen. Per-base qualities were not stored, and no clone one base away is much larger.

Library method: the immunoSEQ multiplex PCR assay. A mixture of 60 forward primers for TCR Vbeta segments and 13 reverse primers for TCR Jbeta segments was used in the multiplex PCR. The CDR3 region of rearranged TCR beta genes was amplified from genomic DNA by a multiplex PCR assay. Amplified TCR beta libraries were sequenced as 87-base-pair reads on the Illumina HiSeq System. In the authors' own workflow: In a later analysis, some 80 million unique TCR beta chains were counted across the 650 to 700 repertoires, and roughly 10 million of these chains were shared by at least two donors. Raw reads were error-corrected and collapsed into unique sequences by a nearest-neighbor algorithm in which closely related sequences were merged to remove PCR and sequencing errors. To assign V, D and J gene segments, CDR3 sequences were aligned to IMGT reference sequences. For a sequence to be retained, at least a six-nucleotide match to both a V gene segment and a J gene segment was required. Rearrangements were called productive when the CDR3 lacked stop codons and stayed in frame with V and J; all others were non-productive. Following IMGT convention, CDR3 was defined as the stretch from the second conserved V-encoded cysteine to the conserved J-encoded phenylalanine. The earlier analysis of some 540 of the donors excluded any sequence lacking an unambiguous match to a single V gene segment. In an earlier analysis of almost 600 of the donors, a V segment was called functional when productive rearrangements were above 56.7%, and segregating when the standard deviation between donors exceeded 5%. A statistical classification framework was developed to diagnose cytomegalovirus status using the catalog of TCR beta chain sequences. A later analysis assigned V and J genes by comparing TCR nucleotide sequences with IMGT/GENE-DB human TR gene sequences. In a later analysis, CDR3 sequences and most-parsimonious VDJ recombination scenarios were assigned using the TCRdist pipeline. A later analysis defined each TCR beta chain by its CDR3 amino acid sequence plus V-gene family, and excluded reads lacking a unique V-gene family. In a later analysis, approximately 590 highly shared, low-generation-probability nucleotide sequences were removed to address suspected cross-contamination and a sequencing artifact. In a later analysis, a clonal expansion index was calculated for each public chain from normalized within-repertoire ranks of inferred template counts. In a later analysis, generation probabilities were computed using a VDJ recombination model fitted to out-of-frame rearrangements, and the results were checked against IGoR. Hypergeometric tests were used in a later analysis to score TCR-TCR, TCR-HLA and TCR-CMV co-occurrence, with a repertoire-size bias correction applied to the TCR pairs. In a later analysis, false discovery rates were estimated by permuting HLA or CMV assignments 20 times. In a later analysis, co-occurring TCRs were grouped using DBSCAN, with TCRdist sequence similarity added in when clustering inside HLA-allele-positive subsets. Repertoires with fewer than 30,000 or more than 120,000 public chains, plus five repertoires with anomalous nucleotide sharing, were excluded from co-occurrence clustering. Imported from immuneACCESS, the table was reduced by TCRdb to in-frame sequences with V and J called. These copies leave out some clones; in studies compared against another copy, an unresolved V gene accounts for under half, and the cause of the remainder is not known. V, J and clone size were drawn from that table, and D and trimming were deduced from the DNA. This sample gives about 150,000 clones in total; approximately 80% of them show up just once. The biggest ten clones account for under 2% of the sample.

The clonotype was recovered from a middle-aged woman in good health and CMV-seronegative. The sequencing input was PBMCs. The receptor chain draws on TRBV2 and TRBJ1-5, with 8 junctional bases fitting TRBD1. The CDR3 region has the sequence CASREYRGKGQPQHF. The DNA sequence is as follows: TGTGCCAGCCGGGAATACAGGGGGAAAGGCCAGCCCCAGCATTTT.